In this sample, the clone carrying this TCR beta chain turned up once. Its antigen is not identified. The sample belongs to a study of siplizumab effects on memory and regulatory T cells. General observations from the study: Greater diversity than memory cells seemed evident in naive T cells, which also appeared to be major alloresponse contributors.

Data came from immunoSEQ multiplex PCR; TCRdb stores just in-frame clones and leaves some out. The data show 95,000 to 110,000 clones, with about 93% seen just once and about 0.62% held by the top ten. With 5 bases removed from V and 4 bases from J, the gap between germline ends came to 14 bases. CDR3 length equals 15 residues. The V gene's germline CDR1 is MNHEY and CDR2 SVGAGI. Sample: Tregs sorted from blood. The chain uses TRBV6-5 and TRBJ2-2; no reliable D call. The clonotype comes from a human donor in good health. The CDR3 sequence: CASSKFRPVTGELFF. CDR3 DNA sequence: TGTGCCAGCAGTAAGTTCAGGCCCGTCACCGGGGAGCTGTTTTTT.